Below are 19 T cell receptor beta chains sequenced from a single sample in a study of shared T cell receptors in the human thymus. The assay was immunoSEQ multiplex PCR, and TCRdb's table has in-frame clones only and misses some. Counted here are approximately 580,000 clones, 75% to 80% occurring once; the ten biggest clones make up roughly 0.013%. The same sample was also studied in work on human thymus T cells.

The specimen sequenced was thymocytes. The source of these receptors is a boy under two years old with a congenital heart defect.

In its sample, this clone was seen a few times. The J gene is TRBJ2-7, the V gene TRBV30; tentatively, D is TRBD1 (5 bases). The CDR3 sequence is 14 residues long. V lost 0 bases to trimming and J lost 3 bases, with 12 bases between them. Germline V gives CDR1 GTSNPN, CDR2 SVGIG (reference sequence). CDR3 sequence reads: CAWSVDSRVYEQYF. The CDR3 bases are TGTGCCTGGAGTGTAGACAGCAGGGTCTACGAGCAGTACTTC.

The V call is TRBV2, the J call TRBJ2-5; maybe TRBD1 (6 bases). Germline V gene data show CDR1 as SNHLY and CDR2 as FYNNEI. CDR3 length: 12 residues. Trimming removed 6 bases at V and 1 base at J, with 6 bases between. The CDR3 here is CASRDSQETQYF. In DNA form, the CDR3 reads TGTGCCAGCAGGGACAGCCAAGAGACCCAGTACTTC.

Written as DNA, the CDR3 is TGTGCCAGCAGCTTATTTTTGGTCCGGGAGCAGTTCTTC. Encoded protein: CASSLFLVREQFF. The chain uses TRBV5-6 and TRBJ2-1; no definite D call. Per germline, CDR1 SGHDT and CDR2 YYEEEE. CDR3 length: 13 residues. Trimming took off 2 bases at V and 10 bases at J, with 13 bases between the two ends.

This chain links TRBV6-6 with TRBJ2-1; a weak D match, TRBD2 (6 bases). There are 14 residues in the CDR3. CDR1 and CDR2 from the germline V gene are MNHNY and SVGAGI (reference sequence). V lost 10 bases and J 7 bases, leaving 20 bases between the germline ends. This CDR3 is CATRAGGAGNEQFF. CDR3 coding DNA: TGTGCCACCCGAGCGGGCGGTGCGGGGAATGAGCAGTTCTTC.

This clone was observed a single time. CDR3 region: CASNRTGGSEEYEQYF. CDR3 nucleotide sequence: TGTGCCAGCAATCGGACAGGTGGGAGTGAGGAGTACGAGCAGTACTTC. The gene calls are TRBV2 and TRBJ2-7; 7 nucleotides align to TRBD1. Germline V CDR1 and CDR2: SNHLY, FYNNEI. J was trimmed by 4 bases and V by 7 bases; bases with no gene match: 16. The CDR3 is made up of 16 amino acids.

This chain connects TRBV19 to TRBJ1-5; tentatively, D is TRBD1 (5 bases). The CDR3 totals 12 residues. Germline V lookup: CDR1 LNHDA, CDR2 SQIVND (reference sequence). The V end lost 2 bases, the J end lost 7 bases, and 6 bases lay between the germline ends. CDR3 in DNA: TGTGCCAGTAGTATACCAGGGCAGCCCCAGCATTTT. It codes for CASSIPGQPQHF.

The CDR3 sequence is CASWDWTSSYNEQFF. The CDR3 bases are TGTGCCAGCTGGGACTGGACGAGCTCCTACAATGAGCAGTTCTTC. The rearrangement uses TRBV5-6 and TRBJ2-1; D might be TRBD2 (6 bases). Germline V CDR1 and CDR2: SGHDT, YYEEEE. V was trimmed by 7 bases and J by 0 bases, leaving 14 bases between them. There are 15 residues in the CDR3.

The J gene is TRBJ2-7, the V gene TRBV4-3; TRBD2 is a possible D gene (6 bases). This CDR3 spans 15 amino acids. With 4 bases removed from V and 0 bases from J, the gap between germline ends came to 13 bases. CDR1 LGHNA and CDR2 YSLEER come from the germline V gene. This CDR3 is CASSPRAGSSYEQYF. CDR3 coding DNA: TGCGCCAGCAGCCCTCGGGCGGGAAGCTCCTACGAGCAGTACTTC.

V gene TRBV5-1 combines with J gene TRBJ2-7, with D maybe TRBD1 (5 bases). In germline, CDR1 is SGHRS, CDR2 YFSETQ. The CDR3 is 13 amino acids. The germline V and J ends were trimmed by 5 bases and 0 bases, with 9 bases remaining between them. CDR3 sequence reads: CASRGRGSYEQYF. As DNA, the CDR3 is TGCGCCAGCAGGGGAAGGGGCTCCTACGAGCAGTACTTC.

The rearrangement joins TRBV29-1 to TRBJ2-3; 9 nucleotides align to TRBD2. Germline lookup yields CDR1 SQVTM and CDR2 ANQGSEA. This CDR3 has 15 residues. The junction had 4 bases not matched to a gene; V was cut back by 2 bases and J by 1 base. The CDR3 here is CSVERREGRTDTQYF. The CDR3 coding sequence is TGCAGCGTTGAAAGGCGGGAGGGACGCACAGATACGCAGTATTTT.

The chain recombines TRBV11-3 with TRBJ2-7; TRBD2 matches at 12 bases. V trimming: 3 bases; J trimming: 3 bases; junction bases outside the gene matches: 3. The CDR3 totals 15 residues. CDR1 is SGHNT, CDR2 YENEEA, per germline. DNA for the CDR3: TGTGCCAGCAGCTTTGAGACTAGCGGGAGCTACGAGCAGTACTTC. Amino acid sequence: CASSFETSGSYEQYF.

The chain joins TRBV6-5 to TRBJ1-2; tentatively, D is TRBD1 (5 bases). Germline V gives CDR1 MNHEY, CDR2 SVGAGI. The V end lost 7 bases, the J end lost 0 bases, and 15 bases lay between the germline ends. The CDR3 has 15 amino acids. DNA for the CDR3: TGTGCCAGCACAGTAACGACAGCTCCTAACTATGGCTACACCTTC. Its protein product is CASTVTTAPNYGYTF.

This clone was recorded a few times. This chain connects TRBV21-1 to TRBJ2-7; the table names TRBD2, a call not compared with the DNA. TRBV21-1 is annotated as a pseudogene. The CDR3 contains 14 residues. The CDR3 sequence: CATSAPGDGNEQYF. The CDR3 bases are TGTGCCACCAGCGCCCCGGGGGATGGCAACGAGCAGTACTTC.

V usage is TRBV11-2 and J usage is TRBJ2-1, with D possibly being TRBD2 (5 bases). The V gene lost 1 base and the J gene lost 7 bases, with 14 bases spanning the gap. CDR3 size: 15 residues. The germline CDR1 and CDR2 sequences are SGHAT and FQNNGV. CDR3: CASSLVTGRLNEQFF. DNA of the CDR3: TGTGCCAGCAGCTTAGTGACGGGAAGGTTGAATGAGCAGTTCTTC.

Comment on this clone: A read error may produce the germline difference seen at one junction end. The CDR3 spells CASSSKGNPGELFF. DNA for the CDR3: TGTGCCAGCAGCTCGAAGGGGAACCCCGGGGAGCTGTTTTTT. The V and J genes are TRBV7-9 and TRBJ2-2, with D maybe TRBD1 (5 bases). The CDR3 sequence is 14 residues long. Germline V gene lookup returns CDR1 SEHNR and CDR2 FQNEAQ (reference sequence).

This clone has only a few counts. The chain employs TRBV18 and TRBJ1-3; D is perhaps TRBD1 (6 bases). V was cut by 0 bases and J by 3 bases, with 24 bases left in between. The CDR3 totals 20 residues. CDR1 KGHSH and CDR2 LQKENI come from the germline V gene. CDR3 loop: CASSPPHTRGRGVDGNTIYF. In nucleotides, the CDR3 is TGTGCCAGCTCACCACCGCACACACGTGGCAGGGGAGTCGATGGAAACACCATATATTTT.

About this clone: The same CDR3 arises from other DNA sequences in this sample as well. The gene calls are TRBV2 and TRBJ2-3, with 10 bases that match TRBD2. CDR3 length: 15 residues. Looked up from germline, CDR1 is SNHLY and CDR2 is FYNNEI. Unmatched junction bases numbered 5, after V lost 5 bases and J lost 3 bases. The CDR3 reads CASSRLAGGTDTQYF. CDR3 in DNA: TGTGCCAGCAGTCGACTAGCGGGTGGGACAGATACGCAGTATTTT.

The chain combines TRBV10-3 with TRBJ2-7; TRBD2 agrees at 8 bases. Trimming removed 6 bases from V and 5 bases from J; junction bases left unmatched: 21. The CDR3 is made up of 18 amino acids. Germline CDR1 ENHRY, CDR2 SYGVKD. The CDR3 nucleotides are TGTGCCATCAGCCTGACGGACCTCAAGAGCGGGAGACGTAACGAGCAGTACTTC. It is translated as CAISLTDLKSGRRNEQYF.

The chain has TRBV5-1 and TRBJ2-5; 13 nucleotides align to TRBD2. The CDR3 is made up of 16 amino acids. V was clipped by 0 bases and J by 4 bases; unmatched bases: 3. Germline loops: CDR1 SGHRS, CDR2 YFSETQ. DNA for the CDR3: TGCGCCAGCAGCTTGGCCAGGACTAGCGGGAGAGAGACCCAGTACTTC. Residues: CASSLARTSGRETQYF.